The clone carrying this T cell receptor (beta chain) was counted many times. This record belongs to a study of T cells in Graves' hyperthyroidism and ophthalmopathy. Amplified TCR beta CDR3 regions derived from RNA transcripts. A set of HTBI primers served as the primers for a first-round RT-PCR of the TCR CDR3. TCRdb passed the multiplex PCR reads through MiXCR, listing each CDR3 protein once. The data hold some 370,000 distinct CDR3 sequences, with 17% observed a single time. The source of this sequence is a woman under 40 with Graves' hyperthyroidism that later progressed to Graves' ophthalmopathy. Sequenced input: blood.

The CDR3 reads CASSEGGGVETQYF. The CDR3 coding sequence is TGTGCCAGCAGTGAGGGGGGAGGGGTCGAGACCCAGTACTTC. This chain joins TRBV6-1 and TRBJ2-5; TRBD2 matches 7 bases. V was pared by 3 bases and J by 5 bases, with 6 bases of the junction left unmatched. The germline V gene encodes CDR1 MNHNS and CDR2 SASEGT. The CDR3 consists of 14 residues.